A selection of T cell receptor beta chains follows, all from one sample in a study of blood T cell repertoires in COVID-19. Sequenced by immunoSEQ multiplex PCR; TCRdb stores in-frame clones only, minus some. Of around 46,000 clones listed, around 82% are singletons. Input material: peripheral blood. Source of these receptors: a human donor in a cohort sampled during active COVID-19. Both conserved end residues are part of each CDR3. D genes are given only for firm matches. A clone size is listed for some rows: how often the clone was seen (once, few, many), or a class if it is expanded.

V gene	J gene	clone size	D gene	CDR3 DNA	CDR3 protein
TRBV28	TRBJ2-5	NA	NA	TGTGCCAGCAGTTTTCTGGGGGGAGGTGAGACCCAGTACTTC	CASSFLGGGETQYF
TRBV5-5	TRBJ2-5	once	NA	TGTGCCAGCAGTCCAGGACAGCTACAAGAGACCCAGTACTTC	CASSPGQLQETQYF
TRBV5-1	TRBJ1-2	few	NA	TGCGCCAGCAGCGGAGGTCAAGAGGGCTATGGCTACACCTTC	CASSGGQEGYGYTF
TRBV6-6	TRBJ1-4	NA	NA	TGTGCCAGCACCCAACGGTGGCAGGGGAAGGAAAAACTGTTTTTT	CASTQRWQGKEKLFF
TRBV24-1	TRBJ1-5	NA	TRBD1	TGTGCCACCAGTGATGGGACAGGTCGGCAGCCCCAGCATTTT	CATSDGTGRQPQHF
TRBV6-6	TRBJ1-5	NA	TRBD1	TGTGCCAGCAGTCCGCTAGGACAGGGGGCTATTAGCAATCAGCCCCAGCATTTT	CASSPLGQGAISNQPQHF
TRBV18	TRBJ1-5	NA	NA	TGTGCCAGCTCCCGGAGGGCCCCGAGCCAGACATTCAATCAGCCCCAGCATTTT	CASSRRAPSQTFNQPQHF
TRBV5-1	TRBJ1-4	few	TRBD1	TGCGCCAGCAGCCGTGCAGGCGACAGGGGCCATGAAAAACTGTTTTTT	CASSRAGDRGHEKLFF
TRBV6-5	TRBJ2-7	once	TRBD1	TGTGCCAGCAGCGGGACAGGGATCTCCTACGAGCAGTACTTC	CASSGTGISYEQYF
TRBV7-6	TRBJ2-2	NA	TRBD2	TGTGCCAGCAGCCCCATAGGCGGGGGGGCCGCGGGGGAGCTGTTTTTT	CASSPIGGGAAGELFF
TRBV20-1	TRBJ2-7	NA	TRBD1	TGCAGTGCTAGTCTACAGGGGGGACGAACGAGCGAGCAGTACTTC	CSASLQGGRTSEQYF
TRBV19	TRBJ1-5	NA	TRBD1	TGTGCCAGTAGTGACAGGGGAGGAAGCAATCAGCCCCAGCATTTT	CASSDRGGSNQPQHF
TRBV28	TRBJ1-1	once	TRBD1	TGTGCCAGCAGTTCGGGACAGGGCAACACTGAAGCTTTCTTT	CASSSGQGNTEAFF
TRBV7-9	TRBJ2-7	NA	TRBD2	TGTGCCAGCAGCCCTCGGGGCGGGAGCGACGAGCAGTACTTC	CASSPRGGSDEQYF
TRBV13	TRBJ1-1	NA	NA	TGTGCCAGCAGCTTACTTCTCGCGTCCGACACTGAAGCTTTCTTT	CASSLLLASDTEAFF
TRBV5-6	TRBJ1-4	NA	NA	TGTGCCAGCAGCTTTTGGGATCGGGGTAATGAAAAACTGTTTTTT	CASSFWDRGNEKLFF
TRBV4-3	TRBJ2-4	few	NA	TGCGCCAGCAGCCAGTCCCGTATAGCCAAAAACATTCAGTACTTC	CASSQSRIAKNIQYF
TRBV24-1	TRBJ1-1	NA	NA	TGTGCCACCAGTGAGCCTACAGGGCGCGCTTTCTTT	CATSEPTGRAFF
TRBV7-8	TRBJ2-2	NA	TRBD2	TGTGCCAGCAGCATAGGGGTTGGAGCGGGGCAATCCCGGGGCACCGGGGAGCTGTTTTTT	CASSIGVGAGQSRGTGELFF
TRBV3-1/TRBV3-2	TRBJ1-2	NA	TRBD1	TGTGCCAGCACGGGGGGGACAGGGGTCGGCTACACCTTC	CASTGGTGVGYTF
TRBV9	TRBJ1-6	NA	NA	TGTGCCAGCAGCGGAAGGGGGATAGGGGAATCACCCCTCCACTTT	CASSGRGIGESPLHF
TRBV7-9	TRBJ2-1	NA	TRBD2	TGTGCCAGCTCCCCAACGGGGGGTTGGTACAATGAGCAGTTCTTC	CASSPTGGWYNEQFF
TRBV28	TRBJ2-7	NA	TRBD1	TGTGCCAGCAGTTTACCAGGGACAGGGGGCGACGAGCAGTACTTC	CASSLPGTGGDEQYF
TRBV10-3	TRBJ2-7	NA	TRBD2	TGTGCCATCAGTGATGCAGCGGGAACATCCTACGAGCAGTACTTC	CAISDAAGTSYEQYF